Below, one T cell receptor beta chain is given with its context. Its antigen remains unknown. This sample is part of a study of vaccination effects on CD4 cells after COVID-19. Study findings and constraints: Relatively few convalescent patients took part in the study, which had no early post-infection timepoints.

Culture lasted around eleven days before CD4+ T cell isolation. Participants were given two doses of BNT162b2 or mRNA-1273 vaccine. Having tested negative for nucleocapsid antibodies, the vaccine recipients showed no prior SARS-CoV-2 infection. Researchers swapped half the medium for IL-2 medium on both days 3 and 7. Germline CDR1 SGHDN, CDR2 FVKESK. J lost 6 bases, V lost 1 base, and 6 bases had no gene match. The CDR3 contains 16 residues. Using immunoSEQ multiplex PCR, the repertoire was profiled, and TCRdb retains in-frame clones only, with some absent. The table shows about 73,000 clones, with roughly 73% occurring only once.

The receptor was isolated from a human donor who received a COVID-19 vaccine. Source: CD4+ T cells from PBMCs cultured without peptide, taken after COVID-19 vaccination. This chain uses TRBV14 with TRBJ2-2; 9 bases agree with TRBD1. The CDR3 nucleotides read TGTGCCAGCAGCCAAGGACAGGGGGTTTCACCCGGGGAGCTGTTTTTT. Protein sequence: CASSQGQGVSPGELFF.